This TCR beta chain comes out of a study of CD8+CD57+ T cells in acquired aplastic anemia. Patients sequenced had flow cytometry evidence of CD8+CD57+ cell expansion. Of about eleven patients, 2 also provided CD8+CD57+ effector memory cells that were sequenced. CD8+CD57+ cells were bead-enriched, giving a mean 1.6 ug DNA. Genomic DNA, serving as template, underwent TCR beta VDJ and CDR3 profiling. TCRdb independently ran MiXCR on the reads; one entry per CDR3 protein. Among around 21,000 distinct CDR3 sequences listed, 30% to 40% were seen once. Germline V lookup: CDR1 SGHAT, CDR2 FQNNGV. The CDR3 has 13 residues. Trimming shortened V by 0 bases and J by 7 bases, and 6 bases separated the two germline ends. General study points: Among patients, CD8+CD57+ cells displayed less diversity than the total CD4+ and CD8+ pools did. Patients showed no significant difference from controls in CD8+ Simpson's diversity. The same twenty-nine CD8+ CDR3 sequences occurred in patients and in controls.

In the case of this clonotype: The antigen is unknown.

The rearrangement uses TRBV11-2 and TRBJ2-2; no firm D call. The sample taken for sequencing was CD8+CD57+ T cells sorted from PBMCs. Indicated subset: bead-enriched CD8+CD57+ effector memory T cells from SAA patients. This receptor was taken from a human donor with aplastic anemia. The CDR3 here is CASSLDLVGELFF. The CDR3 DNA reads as TGTGCCAGCAGCTTAGATCTAGTCGGGGAGCTGTTTTTT.